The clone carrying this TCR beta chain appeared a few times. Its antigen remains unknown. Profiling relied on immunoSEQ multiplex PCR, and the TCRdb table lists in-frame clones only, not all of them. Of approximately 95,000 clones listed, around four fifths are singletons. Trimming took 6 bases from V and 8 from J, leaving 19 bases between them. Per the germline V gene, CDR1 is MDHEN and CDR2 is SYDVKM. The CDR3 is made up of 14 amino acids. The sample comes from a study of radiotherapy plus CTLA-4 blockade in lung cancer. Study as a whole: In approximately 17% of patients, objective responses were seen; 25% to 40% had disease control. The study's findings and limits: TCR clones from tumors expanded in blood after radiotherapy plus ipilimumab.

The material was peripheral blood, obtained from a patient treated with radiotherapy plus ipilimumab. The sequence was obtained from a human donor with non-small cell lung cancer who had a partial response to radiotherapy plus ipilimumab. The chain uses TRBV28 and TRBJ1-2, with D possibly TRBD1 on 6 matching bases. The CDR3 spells CASRRSGAYNGYTF. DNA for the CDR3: TGTGCCAGCAGACGCTCAGGGGCCTATAACGGCTACACCTTC.